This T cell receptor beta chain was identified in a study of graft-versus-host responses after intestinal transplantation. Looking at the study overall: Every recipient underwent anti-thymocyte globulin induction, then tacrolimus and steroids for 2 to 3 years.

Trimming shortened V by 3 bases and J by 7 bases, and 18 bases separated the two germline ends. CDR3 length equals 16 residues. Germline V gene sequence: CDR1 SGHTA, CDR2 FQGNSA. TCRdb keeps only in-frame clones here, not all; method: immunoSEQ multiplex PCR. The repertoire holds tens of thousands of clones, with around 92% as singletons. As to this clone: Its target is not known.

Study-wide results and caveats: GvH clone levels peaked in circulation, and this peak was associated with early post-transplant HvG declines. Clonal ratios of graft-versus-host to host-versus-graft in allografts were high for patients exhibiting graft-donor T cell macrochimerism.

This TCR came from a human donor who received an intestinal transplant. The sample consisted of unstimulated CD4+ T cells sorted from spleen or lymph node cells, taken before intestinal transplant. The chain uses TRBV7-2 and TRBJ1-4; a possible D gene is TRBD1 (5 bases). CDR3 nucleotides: TGTGCCAGCAGCTTGACCGGGCCGGGGGTTTTTGAAAAACTGTTTTTT. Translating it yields CASSLTGPGVFEKLFF.